The source of this T cell receptor (beta chain) is a study of Ad26.COV2.S vaccination and SARS-CoV-2 variants. Method: immunoSEQ multiplex PCR; TCRdb's copy keeps in-frame clones and lacks some. The table has about 250,000 clones, approximately 88% seen once. Noted treatment: about 20 received Ad26.COV2.S at low or high dose, single or two shots; about 5 received placebo; per-sample allocation not given. Vaccine and placebo recipients were sampled on day 63 after the first injection. Germline loops: CDR1 SGHVS, CDR2 FNYEAQ. This CDR3 contains 15 residues. Trimming pared 2 bases from V and 2 bases from J, leaving 9 bases between.

This TCR came from a person between 18 and 60 years old who received the Ad26.COV2.S COVID-19 vaccine or a placebo. This chain uses TRBV7-6 with TRBJ1-4; D possibly corresponds to TRBD1 (5 bases). The sample was peripheral blood, taken in a trial of Ad26.COV2.S vaccine versus placebo. For the CDR3, the DNA is TGTGCCAGCAGCTTACTATCAGGGACTAATGAAAAACTGTTTTTT. Amino acid sequence: CASSLLSGTNEKLFF.